This T cell receptor (beta chain) originates from a study of blood T cells in healthy people across ages. Per sample, no less than 5.5 micrograms of total RNA were extracted. The CDR3 is 14 residues long. Germline CDR1 and CDR2: DFQATT and SNEGSKA (reference sequence). Whole-study results and caveats: Measured against age, TCR beta diversity per million T cells decreased in a roughly linear manner.

This clonotype came up a few times. Its target is not known. Germline and junction disagree at one end, which may indicate a read error. A second PCR, run for about 6 to 11 cycles, used a sample-barcoded 5' primer plus a J-beta primer mix. A template-switch adaptor that had 12 random nucleotides put a tag on each cDNA molecule. TCRdb reprocessed the 5' RACE reads with MiXCR, giving one entry per CDR3 protein. Of hundreds of thousands of distinct CDR3 sequences in the sample, about 52% were seen once. The sequence was collected from a woman aged 55-70 years in good health. The gene calls are TRBV20-1 and TRBJ2-5; D is undetermined. Input material: blood. CDR3 protein: CSARAYFGVETQYF. The CDR3 bases are TGTAGTGCTAGAGCGTACTTTGGCGTAGAGACTCAGTACTTC.